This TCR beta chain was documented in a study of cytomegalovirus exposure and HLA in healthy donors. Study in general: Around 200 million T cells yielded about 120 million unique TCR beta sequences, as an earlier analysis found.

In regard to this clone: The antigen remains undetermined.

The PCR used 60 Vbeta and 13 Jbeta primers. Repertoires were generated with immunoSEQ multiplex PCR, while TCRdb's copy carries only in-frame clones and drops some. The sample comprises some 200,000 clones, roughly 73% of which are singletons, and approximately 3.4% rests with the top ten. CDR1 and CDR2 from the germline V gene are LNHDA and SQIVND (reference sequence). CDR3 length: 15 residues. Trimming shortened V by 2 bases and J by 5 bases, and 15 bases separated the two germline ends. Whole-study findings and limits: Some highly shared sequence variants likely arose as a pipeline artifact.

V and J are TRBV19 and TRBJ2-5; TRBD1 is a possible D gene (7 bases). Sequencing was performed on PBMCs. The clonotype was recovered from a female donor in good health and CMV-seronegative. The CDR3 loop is CASSIRRGRGETQYF. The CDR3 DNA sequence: TGTGCCAGTAGTATACGGAGGGGGCGCGGCGAGACCCAGTACTTC.